This TCR beta chain derives from a study of beta chain features in type 1 diabetes. Germline V gene lookup returns CDR1 WNHNN and CDR2 SYGVQD (reference sequence). This CDR3 comprises 15 residues. Trimming removed 8 bases from V and 3 bases from J; junction bases left unmatched: 12. TCRB transcripts that were expressed got sequenced, as all of the isolated RNA had been reverse transcribed. The method was immunoSEQ multiplex PCR; TCRdb's version includes in-frame clones alone and lacks a portion of them. The table lists around 710,000 clones, roughly an eighth of them singletons. This clone occurred once. The target antigen is unknown. Study-wide findings and caveats: Shortening that was moderate but significant affected the TCRB CDR3s of Type 1 diabetes patients in all four CD4+ subsets.

The sample comprised naive CD4+ T cells from blood. This receptor was taken from a man aged 30 to 45 with type 1 diabetes. The chain uses TRBV10-1 and TRBJ2-7, with 8 bases matching TRBD2. In DNA form, the CDR3 reads TGCGCCAGCGGGAATACAGTAGCGGGGCACTACGAGCAGTACTTC. Translating it yields CASGNTVAGHYEQYF.